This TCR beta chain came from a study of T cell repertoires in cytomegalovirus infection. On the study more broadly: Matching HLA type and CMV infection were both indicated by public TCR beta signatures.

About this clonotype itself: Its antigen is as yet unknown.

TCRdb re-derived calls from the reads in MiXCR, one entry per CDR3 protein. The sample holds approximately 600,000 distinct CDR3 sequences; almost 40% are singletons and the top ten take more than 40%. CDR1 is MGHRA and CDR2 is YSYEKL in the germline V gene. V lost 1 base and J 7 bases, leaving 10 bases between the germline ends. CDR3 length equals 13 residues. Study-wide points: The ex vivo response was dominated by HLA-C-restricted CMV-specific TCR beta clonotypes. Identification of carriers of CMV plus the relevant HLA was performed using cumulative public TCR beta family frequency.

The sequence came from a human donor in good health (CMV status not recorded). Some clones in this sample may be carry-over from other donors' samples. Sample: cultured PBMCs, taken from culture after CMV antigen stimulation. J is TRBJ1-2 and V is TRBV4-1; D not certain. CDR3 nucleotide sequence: TGCGCCAGCAGCCAAGGGGAGGGTACTGGCTACACCTTC. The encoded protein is CASSQGEGTGYTF.